A selection of T cell receptor beta chains follows, all from one sample in a study of T cells in Graves' hyperthyroidism and ophthalmopathy. Using its own MiXCR run on the multiplex PCR reads, TCRdb lists one record per CDR3 protein. The sample records 250,000 to 300,000 distinct CDR3 sequences, roughly 15% being singletons. Sequenced material: blood. All receptors come from a woman in her forties or fifties with Graves' hyperthyroidism that later progressed to Graves' ophthalmopathy. The CDR3 runs from the conserved cysteine through the conserved F or W. The order of the fields is J gene, V gene, CDR3 protein.

J: TRBJ1-2; V: TRBV12-3/TRBV12-4; CDR3: CASSSSPGNYGYTF
J: TRBJ2-3; V: TRBV24-1; CDR3: CATSDSTGLTDTQYF
J: TRBJ2-2; V: TRBV12-5; CDR3: CASGSTLRDTGELFF
J: TRBJ2-7; V: TRBV28; CDR3: CASSLLKADSPYEQYF
J: TRBJ1-2; V: TRBV28; CDR3: CASSSFWAYGYTF
J: TRBJ2-5; V: TRBV28; CDR3: CASSPRGRAPETQYF
J: TRBJ2-1; V: TRBV29-1; CDR3: CSVSDSVYNKQFF
J: TRBJ1-1; V: TRBV6-1; CDR3: CASGSRDSDLNTEAFF
J: TRBJ2-1; V: TRBV6-4; CDR3: CASSATEGSYNEQFF
J: TRBJ2-5; V: TRBV11-2; CDR3: CASSFSLAGVDETQYF
J: TRBJ2-7; V: TRBV27; CDR3: CASSPHGRGGDEQYF
J: TRBJ1-4; V: TRBV19; CDR3: CASARRDLGEKLFF
J: TRBJ2-1; V: TRBV18; CDR3: CASSFRLALGEMRQFF
J: TRBJ1-5; V: TRBV6-1; CDR3: CASVTGVYSNQPQHF
J: TRBJ1-2; V: TRBV7-3; CDR3: CASSPGRDEGGGYTF
J: TRBJ1-4; V: TRBV12-3/TRBV12-4; CDR3: CASSPPQAEGNEKLFF
J: TRBJ1-5; V: TRBV29-1; CDR3: CSVQGWDQPQHF
J: TRBJ2-3; V: TRBV6-2/TRBV6-3; CDR3: CASSPGGGVSTDTQYF
J: TRBJ2-1; V: TRBV14; CDR3: CASSKGTSYNEQFF
J: TRBJ1-2; V: TRBV7-9; CDR3: CASSLAVPADGYTF
J: TRBJ2-7; V: TRBV28; CDR3: CASSLRAPNEQYF
J: TRBJ2-1; V: TRBV2; CDR3: CASSDYPSSYNEQFF
J: TRBJ2-1; V: TRBV28; CDR3: CASRLERVSYNEQFF
J: TRBJ1-1; V: TRBV19; CDR3: CASSIIQGGTEAFF